A selection of T cell receptor beta chains follows, all from one sample in a study of CD8 T cells in ankylosing spondylitis. A single record per CDR3 protein comes from TCRdb applying MiXCR to the 5' RACE reads. This table has approximately 150,000 distinct CDR3 sequences, approximately 10% appearing once. Input material: blood, either unsorted or a sorted T cell fraction (not recorded which). Receptor source: a female donor with ankylosing spondylitis or in good health (not recorded which). The CDR3 runs from the conserved cysteine through the conserved F or W. The order of the fields is D gene, V gene, J gene, clone size, CDR3 DNA, CDR3 protein. The D gene is left open where the match is weak. Clone sizes are given selectively: once, few, many, or a class where the clone is expanded.

>TRBD1|TRBV25-1|TRBJ2-7|many
TGTGCCAGCAGCCCGACAGGGACGGGAGAGCAGTACTTC
CASSPTGTGEQYF
>-|TRBV2|TRBJ1-5|few
TGTGCCAGCGTTTTGAATGAGGGCCAGCCCCAGCATTTT
CASVLNEGQPQHF
>-|TRBV6-1|TRBJ2-7|-
TGTGCCAGCAGTGAAATTCCAGACAGGTACTACGAGCAGTACTTC
CASSEIPDRYYEQYF
>TRBD2|TRBV5-5|TRBJ2-7|few
TGTGCCAGCAGTTTGGACAGGGATGGACTAGCGGGTCGCGAGCAGTACTTC
CASSLDRDGLAGREQYF
>-|TRBV5-1|TRBJ2-1|few
TGCGCCAGCAAAGGTCAGCCTCACAATGAGCAGTTCTTC
CASKGQPHNEQFF
>TRBD2|TRBV13|TRBJ2-3|few
TGTGCCAGCAGCTGCGTAAAGGCCCTTGGCGGGACTAGCGGGAGAGACTGCACAGATACGCAGTATTTT
CASSCVKALGGTSGRDCTDTQYF
>-|TRBV7-2|TRBJ2-7|many
TGTGCCAGCAGCATTACAGGGTACGAGCAGTACTTC
CASSITGYEQYF
>-|TRBV15|TRBJ2-7|-
TGTGCCACCAGCTTAGCGGATTACTCCTACGAGCAGTACTTC
CATSLADYSYEQYF
>-|TRBV20-1|TRBJ2-2|few
TGCAGTGCTAAGGGACAGAACACCGGGGAGCTGTTTTTT
CSAKGQNTGELFF
>TRBD1|TRBV20-1|TRBJ2-7|few
TGCAGTGCTAGAGATAAGGACAGGGGAACCGAGCAGTACTTC
CSARDKDRGTEQYF
>-|TRBV6-6|TRBJ1-5|-
TGTGCCAGCAGTCTACAGCCCTCAGGGCCCCAGCATTTT
CASSLQPSGPQHF
>-|TRBV7-6|TRBJ2-1|-
TGTGCCAGCAGCCCACCGGGACCAGGGAGGAGGCAGTTCTTC
CASSPPGPGRRQFF